This T cell receptor (beta chain) stems from a study of T cell responses to AZD1222 COVID-19 vaccine. The overall study: Samples with a second dose at about 4 or about 12 weeks were pooled together.

Study results and caveats: Unmutated regions of variants are reportedly targeted by nearly half of spike-specific TCRs. Regions 160-218 and 743-854 held dominance among vaccine-associated CD4 TCRs, which spanned spike. The peak T cell response came first, and repertoires were sampled only after it.

The assay was immunoSEQ multiplex PCR, and TCRdb's table has in-frame clones only and misses some. The data show approximately 70,000 clones, with roughly 90% seen just once and roughly 2.4% held by the top ten. Concerning this clone itself: Its antigen remains unknown.

Trimming left V 5 bases short and J 0 bases short, with 19 bases between. Germline assignment: CDR1 LNHDA and CDR2 SQIVND (reference sequence). The CDR3 loop spans 17 amino acids. This sequence originates from an adult in good health. V is TRBV19 and J is TRBJ1-1; D remains unclear. This sample comprised peripheral blood, obtained on day 0 of AZD1222 vaccination. This CDR3 is CASSVRRGAGMNTEAFF. The CDR3 coding sequence is TGTGCCAGTAGTGTCCGGCGGGGAGCAGGAATGAACACTGAAGCTTTCTTT. Variable domain in full (rest from reference TRBV19 and TRBJ1-1): DGGITQSPKYLFRKEGQNVTLSCEQNLNHDAMYWYRQDPGQGLRLIYYSQIVNDFQKGDIAEGYSVSREKKESFPLTVTSAQKNPTAFYLCASSVRRGAGMNTEAFFGQGTRLTVV.